The entry below gives a single T cell receptor (beta chain) sequence along with its context. Antigen specificity is unknown. The entry originates in a study of post-analysis software for immune sequencing data. On the study more broadly: Recorded disease courses covered relapsing-remitting, secondary progressive and progressive-relapsing multiple sclerosis. Some patients had no subtype annotation. Points from the study as a whole: TRBV segments more frequent in patients than in controls numbered five and included TRBV5-6, TRBV5-1 and TRBV20-1. For normalized Chao1 diversity, multiple sclerosis patients scored significantly lower than controls did.

The library was made from cDNA and included unique molecular identifiers. T cells, about 0.85 to 11 million of them, yielded around 460,000 cDNA molecules. TCRdb processed the PCR reads anew with MiXCR; each CDR3 protein has one entry. The sample holds roughly 670,000 distinct CDR3 sequences, approximately 60% seen once. V was pared by 6 bases and J by 0 bases, with 15 bases between. Germline assignment: CDR1 DFQATT and CDR2 SNEGSKA (reference sequence). The length of the CDR3 is 15 residues. The sequenced sample consisted of blood. This sequence originates from a girl aged 2 to 9 with multiple sclerosis. The chain recombines TRBV20-1 with TRBJ2-4; tentatively, D is TRBD2 (5 bases). Here the CDR3 reads CSAQRGPLAKNIQYF. CDR3 nucleotide sequence: TGCAGTGCCCAACGGGGTCCTCTAGCCAAAAACATTCAGTACTTC.